Listed here are 11 T cell receptor beta chains from one sample, sequenced in a study of cytomegalovirus exposure and HLA in healthy donors. The assay was immunoSEQ multiplex PCR, and TCRdb's table has in-frame clones only and misses some. This table holds 85,000 to 95,000 clones, 96% found once. The sequencing input was PBMCs. All receptors come from a man aged 18-30 years in good health and CMV-seronegative.

This chain links TRBV2 with TRBJ2-3, with 10 positions matching TRBD2. The CDR3 length is 14 residues. Germline V gene lookup returns CDR1 SNHLY and CDR2 FYNNEI. V shed 8 bases, J shed 0 bases, and the junction held 2 bases outside the gene matches. DNA of the CDR3: TGTGCCAGCGGACTAGCGGTTAGCACAGATACGCAGTATTTT. Its protein is CASGLAVSTDTQYF.

The chain carries TRBV28 and TRBJ2-1; 9 bases fit TRBD1. Trimming removed 6 bases from V and 7 bases from J; junction bases left unmatched: 10. The length of the CDR3 is 15 residues. Germline CDR1 and CDR2: MDHEN and SYDVKM. The CDR3 sequence is CASSVTGQGRNEQFF. Written as DNA, the CDR3 is TGTGCCAGCAGCGTAACGGGACAGGGTCGGAATGAGCAGTTCTTC.

The chain is built from TRBV7-9 and TRBJ2-7; D may be TRBD2 (5 bases). V was pared by 0 bases and J by 4 bases, with 16 bases between. The CDR3 has 16 residues. Germline-derived CDR1 and CDR2 are SEHNR and FQNEAQ (reference sequence). The CDR3 sequence: CASSLALGAEAYEQYF. The CDR3 nucleotides are TGTGCCAGCAGCTTAGCCCTCGGAGCGGAAGCTTACGAGCAGTACTTC.

This rearrangement joins TRBV7-9 to TRBJ1-2, with a possible D match to TRBD1 (6 bases). The CDR3 totals 13 residues. Trimming took 5 bases from V and 4 from J, leaving 11 bases between them. Germline values: CDR1 SEHNR, CDR2 FQNEAQ (reference sequence). CDR3 sequence: CASSAGTTYGYTF. The CDR3 coding sequence is TGTGCCAGCAGCGCCGGGACAACCTATGGCTACACCTTC.

The genes are TRBV7-3 and TRBJ2-1, with D tentatively TRBD1 (5 bases). Trimming took 2 bases from V and 9 from J, leaving 14 bases between them. CDR1 is SGHTA, CDR2 FQGTGA, per germline. This CDR3 has 14 residues. CDR3: CASSLLQGSSEQFF. DNA of the CDR3: TGTGCCAGCAGCTTACTTCAGGGTTCTAGTGAGCAGTTCTTC.

The chain joins TRBV27 to TRBJ1-1, with a tentative D call TRBD1 (6 bases). The V end lost 8 bases, the J end lost 3 bases, and 19 bases lay between the germline ends. The CDR3 loop spans 15 amino acids. Germline CDR1 reads MNHEY; CDR2 reads SMNVEV (reference sequence). CDR3 protein: CASHEAGAWDTEAFF. In DNA form, the CDR3 reads TGTGCCAGCCATGAAGCAGGGGCCTGGGACACTGAAGCTTTCTTT.

This rearrangement joins TRBV7-8 to TRBJ2-5, with 13 bases aligning to TRBD2. The J segment lost 10 bases and the V segment lost 4 bases, leaving 12 bases of the junction unmatched. Germline V lookup: CDR1 SGHVS, CDR2 FQNEAQ. The CDR3 is 16 amino acids. The CDR3 nucleotides read TGTGCCAGCAGCTCTCCGGGACTAGCGGGATCAATGGGCCAGTACTTC. Translated, it gives CASSSPGLAGSMGQYF.

The chain employs TRBV28 and TRBJ2-2; TRBD1 is a possible D gene (5 bases). CDR1 and CDR2 from the germline V gene are MDHEN and SYDVKM. This CDR3 has 13 residues. Trimming took 7 bases from V and 3 from J, leaving 9 bases between them. The CDR3: CASIRAHTGELFF. As DNA, the CDR3 is TGTGCCAGCATCAGGGCCCACACCGGGGAGCTGTTTTTT.

This clone was recorded a few times. The J gene is TRBJ2-2, the V gene TRBV6-4, with TRBD2 matching 7 bases. CDR1 is MRHNA, CDR2 SNTAGT, per germline. This CDR3 has 14 amino acids. The V and J ends lost 8 bases and 6 bases, in that order; junction bases with no gene match: 9. The CDR3 region has the DNA TGTGCCAGCGGCGAAGGGGAGGGATCCGGGGAGCTGTTTTTT. Protein: CASGEGEGSGELFF.

The rearrangement joins TRBV6-5 to TRBJ1-1; TRBD1 might be the D (5 bases). The germline V gene encodes CDR1 MNHEY and CDR2 SVGAGI. The CDR3 sequence is 14 residues long. V was clipped by 0 bases and J by 3 bases, with 8 bases between them. CDR3 coding DNA: TGTGCCAGCAGTTACTCGGGGGGGGACACTGAAGCTTTCTTT. Protein: CASSYSGGDTEAFF.

This chain uses TRBV6-5 with TRBJ2-7; 9 nucleotides align to TRBD1. The length of the CDR3 is 15 residues. Germline CDR1 and CDR2: MNHEY and SVGAGI. V lost 0 bases and J lost 2; bases outside the gene matches: 2. The CDR3 spells CASSYSGTGTYEQYF. The CDR3 DNA is TGTGCCAGCAGTTACTCCGGGACAGGGACCTACGAGCAGTACTTC.